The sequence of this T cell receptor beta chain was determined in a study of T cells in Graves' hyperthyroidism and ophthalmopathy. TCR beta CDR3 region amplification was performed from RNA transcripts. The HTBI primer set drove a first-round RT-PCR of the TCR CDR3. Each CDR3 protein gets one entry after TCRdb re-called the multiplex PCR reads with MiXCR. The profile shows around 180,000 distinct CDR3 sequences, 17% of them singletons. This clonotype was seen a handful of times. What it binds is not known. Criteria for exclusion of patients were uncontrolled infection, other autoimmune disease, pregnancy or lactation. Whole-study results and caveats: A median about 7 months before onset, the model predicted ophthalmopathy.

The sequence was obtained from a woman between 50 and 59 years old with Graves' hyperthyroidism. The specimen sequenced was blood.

CDR3 in amino acids: CASTEQVVDEQYF. CDR3 DNA sequence: TGTGCCAGCACGGAACAGGTGGTCGACGAGCAGTACTTC. V usage is TRBV25-1 and J usage is TRBJ2-7; D possibly corresponds to TRBD1 (5 bases). V lost 7 bases to trimming and J lost 5 bases, with 15 bases between them. CDR1 and CDR2 (germline): MGHDK, SYGVNS. There are 13 residues in the CDR3.